The present entry profiles one T cell receptor (beta chain) with its context. This specimen includes other DNA sequences encoding the same CDR3. Sequencing used immunoSEQ multiplex PCR; TCRdb keeps in-frame clones, though not all of them. The profile shows more than 45,000 clones, approximately 89% of them singletons. The record originates from a study of control samples from healthy donors and cancer patients. The CDR3 extends over 14 amino acids. V was trimmed by 3 bases and J by 7 bases, leaving 10 bases between them. The germline gives CDR1 KGHSH, CDR2 LQKENI. This clonotype was sampled from a man aged 25-40 years with colorectal cancer. Material: PBMCs. This chain links TRBV18 with TRBJ1-6, with D maybe TRBD1 (6 bases). For the CDR3, the DNA is TGTGCCAGCTCACCGTCGGGACAAAATTCACCCCTCCACTTT. Protein sequence: CASSPSGQNSPLHF. Drawing the rest from reference TRBV18 and TRBJ1-6, the complete variable domain is NAGVMQNPRHLVRRRGQEARLRCSPMKGHSHVYWYRQLPEEGLKFMVYLQKENIIDESGMPKERFSAEFPKEGPSILRIQQVVRGDSAAYFCASSPSGQNSPLHFGNGTRLTVT.